This TCR beta chain emerged from a study of CD8 T cell repertoires and HIV-1 epitope variants. In the study overall: Control wells had CMV/EBV/flu peptides, negative Ebola AY9, or no peptide.

Generated by immunoSEQ multiplex PCR, the TCRdb table keeps only in-frame clones and is missing some. Of over 90,000 clones in the sample, approximately 70% were seen once. V was shortened by 0 bases and J by 5 bases, with 10 bases between the two germline ends. The CDR3 spans 15 residues. Germline CDR1 and CDR2: MNHEY and SVGAGI. The rearrangement links TRBV6-5 to TRBJ1-4; D possibly corresponds to TRBD1 (5 bases). This receptor was taken from a male donor with HIV. The sample taken for sequencing was uncultured baseline CD8+ T cells from peripheral blood mononuclear cells (PBMCs). The CDR3 spells CASSYSGGSNEKLFF. The CDR3 nucleotides read TGTGCCAGCAGTTACTCGGGGGGGAGCAATGAAAAACTGTTTTTT.